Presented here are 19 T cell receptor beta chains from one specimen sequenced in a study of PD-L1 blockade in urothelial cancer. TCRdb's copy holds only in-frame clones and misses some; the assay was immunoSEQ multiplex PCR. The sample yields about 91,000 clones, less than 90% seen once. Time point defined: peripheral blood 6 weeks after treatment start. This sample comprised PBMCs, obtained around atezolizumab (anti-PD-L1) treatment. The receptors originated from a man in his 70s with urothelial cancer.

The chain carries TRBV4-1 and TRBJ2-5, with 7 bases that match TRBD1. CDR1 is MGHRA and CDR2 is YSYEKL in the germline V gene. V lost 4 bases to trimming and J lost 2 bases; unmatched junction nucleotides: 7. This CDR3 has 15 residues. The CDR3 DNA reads TGCGCCAGCAGCCCGACCGGGACAGAGCAAGAGACCCAGTACTTC. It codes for CASSPTGTEQETQYF.

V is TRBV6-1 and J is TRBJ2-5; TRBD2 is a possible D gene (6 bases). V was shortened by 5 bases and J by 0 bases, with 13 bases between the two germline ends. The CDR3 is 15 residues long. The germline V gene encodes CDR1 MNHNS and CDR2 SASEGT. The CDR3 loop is CASSRNGGYQETQYF. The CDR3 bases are TGTGCCAGCAGTCGAAATGGGGGGTACCAAGAGACCCAGTACTTC.

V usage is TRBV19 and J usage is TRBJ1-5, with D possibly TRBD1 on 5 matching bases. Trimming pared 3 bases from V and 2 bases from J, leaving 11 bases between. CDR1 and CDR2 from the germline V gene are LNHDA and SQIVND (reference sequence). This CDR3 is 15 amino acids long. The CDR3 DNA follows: TGTGCCAGTAGTATGGGGCAGGCAGGCAATCAGCCCCAGCATTTT. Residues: CASSMGQAGNQPQHF.

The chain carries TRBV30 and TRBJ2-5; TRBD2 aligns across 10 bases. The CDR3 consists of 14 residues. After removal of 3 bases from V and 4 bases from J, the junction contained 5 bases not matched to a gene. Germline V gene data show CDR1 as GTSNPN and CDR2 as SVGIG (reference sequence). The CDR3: CAWRGSGRTETQYF. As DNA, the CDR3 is TGTGCCTGGAGAGGTAGCGGGAGGACAGAGACCCAGTACTTC.

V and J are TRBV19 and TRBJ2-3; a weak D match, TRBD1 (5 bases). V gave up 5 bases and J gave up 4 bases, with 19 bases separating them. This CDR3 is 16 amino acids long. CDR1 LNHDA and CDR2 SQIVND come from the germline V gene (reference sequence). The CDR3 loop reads CASSSRTLSRADTQYF. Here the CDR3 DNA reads TGTGCCAGTAGTTCCCGGACACTCAGCAGGGCAGATACGCAGTATTTT. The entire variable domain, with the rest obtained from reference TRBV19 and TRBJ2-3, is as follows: DGGITQSPKYLFRKEGQNVTLSCEQNLNHDAMYWYRQDPGQGLRLIYYSQIVNDFQKGDIAEGYSVSREKKESFPLTVTSAQKNPTAFYLCASSSRTLSRADTQYFGPGTRLTVL.

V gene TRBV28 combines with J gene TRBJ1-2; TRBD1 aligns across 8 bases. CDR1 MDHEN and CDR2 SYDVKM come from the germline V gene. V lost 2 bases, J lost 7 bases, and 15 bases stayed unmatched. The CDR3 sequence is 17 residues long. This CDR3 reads CASSLTRQGLAFRGYTF. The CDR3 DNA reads TGTGCCAGCAGTTTAACCCGACAGGGGCTGGCTTTTCGTGGCTACACCTTC.

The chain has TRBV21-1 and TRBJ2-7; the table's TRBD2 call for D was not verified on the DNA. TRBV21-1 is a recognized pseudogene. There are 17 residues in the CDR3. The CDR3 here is CASSKFTSGDISYEQYF. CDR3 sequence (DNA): TGTGCCAGCAGCAAATTCACTAGCGGGGACATCTCCTACGAGCAGTACTTC.

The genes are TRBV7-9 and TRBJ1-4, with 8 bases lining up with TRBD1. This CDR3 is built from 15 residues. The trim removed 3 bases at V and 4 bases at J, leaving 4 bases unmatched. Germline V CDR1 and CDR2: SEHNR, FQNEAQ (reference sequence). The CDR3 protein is CASSFKTGDNEKLFF. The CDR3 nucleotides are TGTGCCAGCAGCTTCAAGACAGGGGATAATGAAAAACTGTTTTTT.

This chain's CDR3 is CASSSNRDTIYF. In DNA form, the CDR3 reads TGTGCCAGCAGCTCCAACCGCGACACCATATATTTT. The V gene is TRBV7-9, the J gene TRBJ1-3, with unresolved D. V shed 4 bases and J shed 8 bases, with 9 bases lying between them. The CDR3 length is 12 residues. Germline values: CDR1 SEHNR, CDR2 FQNEAQ (reference sequence).

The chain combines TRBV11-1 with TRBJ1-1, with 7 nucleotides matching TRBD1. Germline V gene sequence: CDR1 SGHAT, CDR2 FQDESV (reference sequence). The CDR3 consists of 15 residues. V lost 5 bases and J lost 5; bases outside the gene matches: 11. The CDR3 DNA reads TGTGCCAGCAGCCCACTAGAGGGGGCGCGGACTGAAGCTTTCTTT. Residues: CASSPLEGARTEAFF. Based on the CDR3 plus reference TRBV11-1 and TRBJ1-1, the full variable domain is EAEVAQSPRYKITEKSQAVAFWCDPISGHATLYWYRQILGQGPELLVQFQDESVVDDSQLPKDRFSAERLKGVDSTLKIQPAELGDSAMYLCASSPLEGARTEAFFGQGTRLTVV.

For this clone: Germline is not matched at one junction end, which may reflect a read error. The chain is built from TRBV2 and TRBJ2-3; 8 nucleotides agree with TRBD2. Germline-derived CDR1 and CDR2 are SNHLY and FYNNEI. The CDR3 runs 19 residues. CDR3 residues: CASSQARTLSGTRTDTQYF. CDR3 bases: TGTGCCAGCAGTCAAGCCCGGACACTTAGCGGGACCCGCACAGATACGCAGTATTTT.

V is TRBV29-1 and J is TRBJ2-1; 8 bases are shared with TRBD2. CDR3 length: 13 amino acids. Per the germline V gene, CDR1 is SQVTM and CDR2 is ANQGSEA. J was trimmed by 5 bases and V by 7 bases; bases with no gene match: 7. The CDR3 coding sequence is TGCAGCGCAGCGGGAGCGGGAAACAATGAGCAGTTCTTC. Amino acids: CSAAGAGNNEQFF.

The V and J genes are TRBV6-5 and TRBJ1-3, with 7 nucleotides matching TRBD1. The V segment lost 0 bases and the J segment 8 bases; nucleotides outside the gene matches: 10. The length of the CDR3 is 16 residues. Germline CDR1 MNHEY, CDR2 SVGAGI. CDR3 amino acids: CASSYSGGHGGDTIYF. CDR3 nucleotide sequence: TGTGCCAGCAGTTACTCAGGGGGCCACGGGGGGGACACCATATATTTT.

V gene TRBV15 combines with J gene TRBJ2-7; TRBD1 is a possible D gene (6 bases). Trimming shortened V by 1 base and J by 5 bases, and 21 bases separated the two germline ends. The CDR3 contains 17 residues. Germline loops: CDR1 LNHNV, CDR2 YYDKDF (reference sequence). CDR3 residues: CATSRGVGRGTVNEQYF. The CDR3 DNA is TGTGCCACCAGCAGAGGGGTGGGTAGGGGGACGGTCAACGAGCAGTACTTC. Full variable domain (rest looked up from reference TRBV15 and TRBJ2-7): DAMVIQNPRYQVTQFGKPVTLSCSQTLNHNVMYWYQQKSSQAPKLLFHYYDKDFNNEADTPDNFQSRRPNTSFCFLDIRSPGLGDTAMYLCATSRGVGRGTVNEQYFGPGTRLTVT.

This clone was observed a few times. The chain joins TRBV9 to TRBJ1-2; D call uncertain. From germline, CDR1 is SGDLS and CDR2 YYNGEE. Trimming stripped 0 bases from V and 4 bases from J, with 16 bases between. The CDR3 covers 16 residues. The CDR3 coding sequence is TGTGCCAGCAGCGTAGGAGGGTCAGAAGCTGTCTATGGCTACACCTTC. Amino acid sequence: CASSVGGSEAVYGYTF.

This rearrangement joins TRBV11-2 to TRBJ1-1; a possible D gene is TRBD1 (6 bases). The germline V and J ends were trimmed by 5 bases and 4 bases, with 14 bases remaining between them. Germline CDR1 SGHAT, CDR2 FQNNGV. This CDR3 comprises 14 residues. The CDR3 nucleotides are TGTGCCAGCAGCCCCACAGGGACGTTCACTGAAGCTTTCTTT. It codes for CASSPTGTFTEAFF.

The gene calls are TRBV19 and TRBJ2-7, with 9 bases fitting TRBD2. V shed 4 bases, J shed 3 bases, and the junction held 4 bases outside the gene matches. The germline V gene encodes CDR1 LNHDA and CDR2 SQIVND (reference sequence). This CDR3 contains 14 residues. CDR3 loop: CASSTAGGGYEQYF. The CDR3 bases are TGTGCCAGTAGTACCGCGGGAGGGGGCTACGAGCAGTACTTC.

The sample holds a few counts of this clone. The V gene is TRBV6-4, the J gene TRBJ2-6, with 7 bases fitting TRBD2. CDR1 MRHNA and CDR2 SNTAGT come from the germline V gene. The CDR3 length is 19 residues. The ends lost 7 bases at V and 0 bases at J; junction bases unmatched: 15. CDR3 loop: CASIGSGGDPDSGANVLTF. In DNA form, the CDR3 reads TGTGCCAGCATAGGTTCGGGGGGAGACCCCGACTCTGGGGCCAACGTCCTGACTTTC.

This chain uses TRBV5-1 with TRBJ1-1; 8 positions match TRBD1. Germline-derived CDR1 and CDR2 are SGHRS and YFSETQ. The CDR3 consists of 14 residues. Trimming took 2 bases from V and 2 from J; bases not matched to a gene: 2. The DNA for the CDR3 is TGCGCCAGCAGCTTACAGGGGGGTAACACTGAAGCTTTCTTT. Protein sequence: CASSLQGGNTEAFF.